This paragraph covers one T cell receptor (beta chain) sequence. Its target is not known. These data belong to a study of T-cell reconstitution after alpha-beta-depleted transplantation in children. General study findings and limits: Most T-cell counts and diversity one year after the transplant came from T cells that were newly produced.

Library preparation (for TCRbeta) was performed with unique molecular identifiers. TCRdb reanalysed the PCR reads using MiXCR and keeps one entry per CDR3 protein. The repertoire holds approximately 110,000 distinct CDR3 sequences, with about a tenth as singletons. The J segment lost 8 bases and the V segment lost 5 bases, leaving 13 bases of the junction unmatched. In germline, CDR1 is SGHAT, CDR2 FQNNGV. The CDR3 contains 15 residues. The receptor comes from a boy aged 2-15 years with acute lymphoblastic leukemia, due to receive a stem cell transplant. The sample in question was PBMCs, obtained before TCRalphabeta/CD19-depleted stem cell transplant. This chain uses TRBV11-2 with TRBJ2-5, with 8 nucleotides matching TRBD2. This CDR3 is CASSVMTSALITQYF. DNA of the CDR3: TGTGCCAGCAGCGTAATGACTAGCGCCCTCATAACCCAGTACTTC. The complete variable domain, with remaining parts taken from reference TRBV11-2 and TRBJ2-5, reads EAGVAQSPRYKIIEKRQSVAFWCNPISGHATLYWYQQILGQGPKLLIQFQNNGVVDDSQLPKDRFSAERLKGVDSTLKIQPAKLEDSAVYLCASSVMTSALITQYFGPGTRLLVL.